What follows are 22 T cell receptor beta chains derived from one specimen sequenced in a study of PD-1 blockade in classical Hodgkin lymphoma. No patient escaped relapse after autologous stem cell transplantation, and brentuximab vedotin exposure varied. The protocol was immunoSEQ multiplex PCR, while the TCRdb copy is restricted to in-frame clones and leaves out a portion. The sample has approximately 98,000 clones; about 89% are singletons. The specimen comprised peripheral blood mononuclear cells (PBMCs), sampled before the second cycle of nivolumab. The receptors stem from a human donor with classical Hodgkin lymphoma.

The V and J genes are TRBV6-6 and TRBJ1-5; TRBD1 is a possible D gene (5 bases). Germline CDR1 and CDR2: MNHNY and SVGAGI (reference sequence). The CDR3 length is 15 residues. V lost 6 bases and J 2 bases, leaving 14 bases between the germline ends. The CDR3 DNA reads TGTGCCAGCAGCCAATCGAGAGGGGGCAATCAGCCCCAGCATTTT. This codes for CASSQSRGGNQPQHF.

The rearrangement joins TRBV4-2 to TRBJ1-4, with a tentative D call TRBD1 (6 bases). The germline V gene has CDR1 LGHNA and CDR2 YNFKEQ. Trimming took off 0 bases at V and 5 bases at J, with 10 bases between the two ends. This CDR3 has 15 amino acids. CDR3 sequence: CASSQEARGNEKLFF. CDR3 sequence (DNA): TGTGCCAGCAGCCAAGAAGCAAGGGGGAATGAAAAACTGTTTTTT.

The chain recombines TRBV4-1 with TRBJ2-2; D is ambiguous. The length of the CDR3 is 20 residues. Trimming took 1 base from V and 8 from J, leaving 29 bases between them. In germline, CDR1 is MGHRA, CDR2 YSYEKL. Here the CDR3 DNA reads TGCGCCAGCAGCCAAGTCTTACGCCGTGAGACCTCACGAAAGCCTGGGGAGCTGTTTTTT. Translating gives CASSQVLRRETSRKPGELFF.

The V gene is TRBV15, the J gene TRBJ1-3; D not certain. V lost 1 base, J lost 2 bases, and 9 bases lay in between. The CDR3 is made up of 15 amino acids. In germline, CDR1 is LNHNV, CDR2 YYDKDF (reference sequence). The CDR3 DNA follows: TGTGCCACCAGCAGAGGCCCCGGGGCTGGAAACACCATATATTTT. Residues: CATSRGPGAGNTIYF.

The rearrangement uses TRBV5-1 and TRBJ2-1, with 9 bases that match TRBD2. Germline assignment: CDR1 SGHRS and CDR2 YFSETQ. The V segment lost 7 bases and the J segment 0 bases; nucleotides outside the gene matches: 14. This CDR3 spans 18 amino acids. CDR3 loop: CASGPRLADSSSYNEQFF. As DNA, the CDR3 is TGCGCCAGCGGCCCGCGACTAGCGGATTCCAGCTCCTACAATGAGCAGTTCTTC.

CDR3 amino acids: CAWSVQFGYTF. The DNA of the CDR3 is TGTGCCTGGAGTGTACAGTTTGGCTACACCTTC. V usage is TRBV30 and J usage is TRBJ1-2; no reliable D call. The CDR3 loop spans 11 amino acids. V was shortened by 0 bases and J by 7 bases, with 6 bases between the two germline ends. Germline CDR1 is GTSNPN and CDR2 is SVGIG (reference sequence).

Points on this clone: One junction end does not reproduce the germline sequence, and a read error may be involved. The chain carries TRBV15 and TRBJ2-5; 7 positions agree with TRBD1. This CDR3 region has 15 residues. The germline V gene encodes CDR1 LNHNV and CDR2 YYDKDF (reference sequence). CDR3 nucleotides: TGTGCCACCAGCGGAGACAGGGCCTCGGTAGAGACCCAGTACTTC. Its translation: CATSGDRASVETQYF.

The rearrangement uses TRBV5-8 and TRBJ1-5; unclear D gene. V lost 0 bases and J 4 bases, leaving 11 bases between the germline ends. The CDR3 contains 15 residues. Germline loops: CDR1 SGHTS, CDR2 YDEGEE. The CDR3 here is CASSLGTVENQPQHF. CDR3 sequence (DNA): TGTGCCAGCAGCTTGGGAACGGTGGAGAATCAGCCCCAGCATTTT.

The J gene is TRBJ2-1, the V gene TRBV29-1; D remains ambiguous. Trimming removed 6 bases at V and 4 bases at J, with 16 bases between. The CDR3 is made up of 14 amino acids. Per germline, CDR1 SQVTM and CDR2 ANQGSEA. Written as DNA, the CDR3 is TGCAGCGTGATACTGGAGACAACTTACAATGAGCAGTTCTTC. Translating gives CSVILETTYNEQFF.

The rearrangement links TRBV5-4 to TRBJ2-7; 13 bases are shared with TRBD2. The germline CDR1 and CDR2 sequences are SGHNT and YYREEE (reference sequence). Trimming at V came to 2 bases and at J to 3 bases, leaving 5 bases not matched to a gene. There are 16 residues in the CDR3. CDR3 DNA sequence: TGTGCCAGCAGCTTACCTGGGACTAGCGGGATCTACGAGCAGTACTTC. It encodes CASSLPGTSGIYEQYF.

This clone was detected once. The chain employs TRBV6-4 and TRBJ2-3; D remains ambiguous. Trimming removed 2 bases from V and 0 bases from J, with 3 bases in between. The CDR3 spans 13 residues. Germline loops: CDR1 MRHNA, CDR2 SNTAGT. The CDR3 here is CASSDGSTDTQYF. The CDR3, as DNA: TGTGCCAGCAGTGACGGGAGCACAGATACGCAGTATTTT.

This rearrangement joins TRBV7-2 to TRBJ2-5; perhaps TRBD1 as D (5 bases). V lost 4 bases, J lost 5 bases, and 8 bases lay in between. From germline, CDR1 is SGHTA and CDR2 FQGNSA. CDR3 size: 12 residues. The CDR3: CASSWGLETQYF. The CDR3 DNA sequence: TGTGCCAGCAGCTGGGGCCTGGAGACCCAGTACTTC.

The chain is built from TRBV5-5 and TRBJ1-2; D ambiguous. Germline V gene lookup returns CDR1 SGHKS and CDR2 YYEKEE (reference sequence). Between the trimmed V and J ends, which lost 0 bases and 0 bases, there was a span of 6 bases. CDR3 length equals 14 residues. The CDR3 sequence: CASSLVDANYGYTF. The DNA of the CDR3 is TGTGCCAGCAGCTTGGTTGACGCTAACTATGGCTACACCTTC.

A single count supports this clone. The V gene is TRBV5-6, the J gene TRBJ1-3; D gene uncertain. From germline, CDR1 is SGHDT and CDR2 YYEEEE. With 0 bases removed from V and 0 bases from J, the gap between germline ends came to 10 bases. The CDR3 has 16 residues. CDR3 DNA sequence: TGTGCCAGCAGCTTGGTGTGGGGAACCTCTGGAAACACCATATATTTT. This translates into CASSLVWGTSGNTIYF.

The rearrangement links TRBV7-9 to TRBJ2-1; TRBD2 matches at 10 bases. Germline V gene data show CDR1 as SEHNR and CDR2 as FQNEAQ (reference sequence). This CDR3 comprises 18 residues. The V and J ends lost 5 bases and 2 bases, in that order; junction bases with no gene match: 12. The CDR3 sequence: CASSTRLAGGITYNEQFF. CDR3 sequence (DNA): TGTGCCAGCAGCACTCGGTTAGCGGGAGGCATCACCTACAATGAGCAGTTCTTC.

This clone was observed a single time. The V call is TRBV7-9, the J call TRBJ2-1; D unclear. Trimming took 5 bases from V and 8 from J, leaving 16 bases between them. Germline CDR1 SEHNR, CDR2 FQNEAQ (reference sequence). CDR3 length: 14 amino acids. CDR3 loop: CASSPSLLLDEQFF. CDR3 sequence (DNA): TGTGCCAGCAGCCCGAGCTTATTACTTGATGAGCAGTTCTTC.

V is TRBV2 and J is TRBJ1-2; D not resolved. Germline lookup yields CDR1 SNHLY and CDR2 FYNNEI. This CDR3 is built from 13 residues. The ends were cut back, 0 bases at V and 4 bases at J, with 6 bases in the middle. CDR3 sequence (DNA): TGTGCCAGCAGTGAAGCCAAAATCTATGGCTACACCTTC. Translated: CASSEAKIYGYTF.

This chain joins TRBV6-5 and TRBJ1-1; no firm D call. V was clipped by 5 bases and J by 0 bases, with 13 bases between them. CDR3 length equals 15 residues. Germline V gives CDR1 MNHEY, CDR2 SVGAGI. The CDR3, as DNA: TGTGCCAGCAGTCTCAGCGCAGATTTGAACACTGAAGCTTTCTTT. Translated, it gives CASSLSADLNTEAFF.

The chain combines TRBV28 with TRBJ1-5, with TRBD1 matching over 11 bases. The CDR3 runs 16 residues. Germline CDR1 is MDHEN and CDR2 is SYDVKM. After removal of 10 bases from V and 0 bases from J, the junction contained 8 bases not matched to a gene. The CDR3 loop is CAIPGQGDNSNQPQHF. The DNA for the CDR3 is TGTGCCATACCGGGACAGGGGGATAATAGCAATCAGCCCCAGCATTTT.

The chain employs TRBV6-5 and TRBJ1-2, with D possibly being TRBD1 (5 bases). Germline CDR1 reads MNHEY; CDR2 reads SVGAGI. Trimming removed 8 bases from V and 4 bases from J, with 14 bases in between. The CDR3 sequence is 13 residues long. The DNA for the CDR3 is TGTGCCAGCTGGGCAGGGCTCATCTATGGCTACACCTTC. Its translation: CASWAGLIYGYTF.

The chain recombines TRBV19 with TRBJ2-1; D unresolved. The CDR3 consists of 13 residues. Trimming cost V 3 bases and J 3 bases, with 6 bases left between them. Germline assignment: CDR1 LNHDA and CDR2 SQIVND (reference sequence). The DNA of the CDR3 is TGTGCCAGTAGTATCCGCATCTACAATGAGCAGTTCTTC. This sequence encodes CASSIRIYNEQFF.

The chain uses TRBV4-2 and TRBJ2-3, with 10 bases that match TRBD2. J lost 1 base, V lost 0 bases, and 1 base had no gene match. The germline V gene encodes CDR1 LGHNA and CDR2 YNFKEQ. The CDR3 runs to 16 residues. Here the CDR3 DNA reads TGTGCCAGCAGCCAAGACGGGACTAGCGGCACAGATACGCAGTATTTT. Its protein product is CASSQDGTSGTDTQYF.